Each of the 7 T cell receptor beta chains below was sequenced from the same sample in a study of T cell changes during pregnancy in multiple sclerosis. Here immunoSEQ multiplex PCR was the method, and the copy in TCRdb shows in-frame clones only, minus some. The table has tens of thousands of clones, 80% to 95% seen once. Material: peripheral blood, obtained after pregnancy. Every receptor here comes from a female donor with multiple sclerosis, enrolled in a pregnancy study.

The V and J genes are TRBV21-1 and TRBJ1-1; no check of the table's D call, TRBD1, against the DNA was made. TRBV21-1 is a listed pseudogene. CDR3 size: 15 residues. In nucleotides, the CDR3 is TGTGCCGTTACTCAAAGAGACAGGGAAGCGCGCGGAGCTTTCTTT. This gives the protein CAVTQRDREARGAFF.

This clone has more than one count but fewer than ten. The same CDR3 can be traced to other DNA sequences in this sample. The gene calls are TRBV2 and TRBJ1-6; D remains unclear. The V gene lost 4 bases and the J gene lost 7 bases, with 8 bases spanning the gap. The CDR3 consists of 13 residues. CDR1 is SNHLY and CDR2 is FYNNEI in the germline V gene. The CDR3: CASSGRENSPLHF. CDR3 bases: TGTGCCAGCAGTGGCCGAGAGAATTCACCCCTCCACTTT. The whole variable domain, filled in from reference TRBV2 and TRBJ1-6, reads EPEVTQTPSHQVTQMGQEVILRCVPISNHLYFYWYRQILGQKVEFLVSFYNNEISEKSEIFDDQFSVERPDGSNFTLKIRSTKLEDSAMYFCASSGRENSPLHFGNGTRLTVT.

V gene TRBV9 combines with J gene TRBJ2-5, with D unresolved. V lost 0 bases and J 5 bases, leaving 17 bases between the germline ends. CDR3 length: 16 amino acids. Germline CDR1 is SGDLS and CDR2 is YYNGEE. The CDR3 is CASSVAGGPHTETQYF. The CDR3 DNA sequence: TGTGCCAGCAGCGTAGCGGGTGGTCCCCACACGGAGACCCAGTACTTC. Full variable domain (outside the CDR3, taken from reference TRBV9 and TRBJ2-5): DSGVTQTPKHLITATGQRVTLRCSPRSGDLSVYWYQQSLDQGLQFLIQYYNGEERAKGNILERFSAQQFPDLHSELNLSSLELGDSALYFCASSVAGGPHTETQYFGPGTRLLVL.

This sequence joins TRBV29-1 and TRBJ1-4; D not certain. This CDR3 is 15 amino acids long. Germline loops: CDR1 SQVTM, CDR2 ANQGSEA. Trimming left V 6 bases short and J 0 bases short, with 14 bases between. The CDR3 loop reads CSVGGGAATNEKLFF. The CDR3 bases are TGCAGCGTGGGAGGAGGCGCAGCAACTAATGAAAAACTGTTTTTT.

The chain joins TRBV19 to TRBJ1-2; 9 bases are shared with TRBD1. Germline V CDR1 and CDR2: LNHDA, SQIVND (reference sequence). The CDR3 is made up of 14 amino acids. V lost 7 bases to trimming and J lost 4 bases; unmatched junction nucleotides: 7. The CDR3 bases are TGTGCCAGTAACCTGGACAGGGGCAGCTATGGCTACACCTTC. Its protein is CASNLDRGSYGYTF.

V and J are TRBV6-1 and TRBJ2-7, with a possible D match to TRBD1 (7 bases). Germline V gene data show CDR1 as MNHNS and CDR2 as SASEGT. Trimming pared 1 base from V and 0 bases from J, leaving 10 bases between. The length of the CDR3 is 15 residues. CDR3 bases: TGTGCCAGCAGTGAAGAGGAGGGGGCCTCCTACGAGCAGTACTTC. Translated, it gives CASSEEEGASYEQYF.

This clone was seen a single time. This sequence joins TRBV6-4 and TRBJ2-3; a possible D gene is TRBD2 (6 bases). Trimming pared 3 bases from V and 3 bases from J, leaving 10 bases between. The CDR3 covers 14 residues. Germline CDR1 MRHNA, CDR2 SNTAGT. For the CDR3, the DNA is TGTGCCAGCAGTGAAGCGCGGGATACAGATACGCAGTATTTT. This codes for CASSEARDTDTQYF.